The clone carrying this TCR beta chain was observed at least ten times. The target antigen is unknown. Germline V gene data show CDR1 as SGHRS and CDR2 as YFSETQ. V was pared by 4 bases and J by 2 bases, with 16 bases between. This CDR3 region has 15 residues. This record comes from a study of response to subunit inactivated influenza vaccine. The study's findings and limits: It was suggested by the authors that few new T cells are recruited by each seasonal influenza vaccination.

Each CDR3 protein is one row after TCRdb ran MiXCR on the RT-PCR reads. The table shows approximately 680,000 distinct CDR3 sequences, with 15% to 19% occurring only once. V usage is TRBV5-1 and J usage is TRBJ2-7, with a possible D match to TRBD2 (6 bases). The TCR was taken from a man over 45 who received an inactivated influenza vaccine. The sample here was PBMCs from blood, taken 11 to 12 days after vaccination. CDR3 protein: CASSASTGAPYEQYF. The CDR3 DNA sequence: TGCGCCAGCAGCGCCTCCACGGGAGCCCCCTACGAGCAGTACTTC.